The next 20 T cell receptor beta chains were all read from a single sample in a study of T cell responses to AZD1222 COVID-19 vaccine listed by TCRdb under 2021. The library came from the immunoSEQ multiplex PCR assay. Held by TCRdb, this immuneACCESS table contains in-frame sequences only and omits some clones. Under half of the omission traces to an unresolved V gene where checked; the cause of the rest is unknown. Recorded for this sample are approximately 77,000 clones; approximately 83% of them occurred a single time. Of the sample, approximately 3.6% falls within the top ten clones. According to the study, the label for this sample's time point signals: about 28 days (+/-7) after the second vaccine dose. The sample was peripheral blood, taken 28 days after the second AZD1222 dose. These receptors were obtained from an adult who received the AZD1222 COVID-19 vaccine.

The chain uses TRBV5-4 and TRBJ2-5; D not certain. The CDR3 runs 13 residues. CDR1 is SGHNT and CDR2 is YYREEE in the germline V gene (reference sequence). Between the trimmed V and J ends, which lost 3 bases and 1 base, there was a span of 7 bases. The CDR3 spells CASSSSPQETQYF. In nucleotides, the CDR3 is TGTGCCAGCAGCTCCTCCCCCCAAGAGACCCAGTACTTC. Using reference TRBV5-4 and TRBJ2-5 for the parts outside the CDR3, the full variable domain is ETGVTQSPTHLIKTRGQQVTLRCSSQSGHNTVSWYQQALGQGPQFIFQYYREEENGRGNFPPRFSGLQFPNYSSELNVNALELDDSALYLCASSSSPQETQYFGPGTRLLVL.

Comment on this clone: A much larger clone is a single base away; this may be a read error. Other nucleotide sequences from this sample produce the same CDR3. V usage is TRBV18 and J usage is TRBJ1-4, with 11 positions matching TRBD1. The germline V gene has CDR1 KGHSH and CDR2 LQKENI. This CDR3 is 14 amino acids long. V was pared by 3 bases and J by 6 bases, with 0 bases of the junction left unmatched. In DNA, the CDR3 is TGTGCCAGCTCACCGGGACAGGGGGATGAAAAACTGTTTTTT. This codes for CASSPGQGDEKLFF.

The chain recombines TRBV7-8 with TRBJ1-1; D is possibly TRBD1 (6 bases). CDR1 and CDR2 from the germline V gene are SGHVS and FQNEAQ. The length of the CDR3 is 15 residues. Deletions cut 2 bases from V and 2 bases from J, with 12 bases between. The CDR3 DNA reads TGTGCCAGCAGCTTATCATCAGGGGATAACACTGAAGCTTTCTTT. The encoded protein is CASSLSSGDNTEAFF.

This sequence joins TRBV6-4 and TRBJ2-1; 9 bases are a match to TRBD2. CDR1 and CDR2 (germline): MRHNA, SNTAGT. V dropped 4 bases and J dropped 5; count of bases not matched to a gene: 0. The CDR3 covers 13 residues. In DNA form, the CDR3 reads TGTGCCAGCAGTGCTAGCGGGAACAATGAGCAGTTCTTC. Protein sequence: CASSASGNNEQFF.

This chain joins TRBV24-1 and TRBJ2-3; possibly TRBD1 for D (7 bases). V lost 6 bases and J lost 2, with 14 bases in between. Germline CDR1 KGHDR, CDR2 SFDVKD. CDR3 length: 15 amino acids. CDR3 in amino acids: CATSQEGAHTDTQYF. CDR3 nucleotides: TGTGCCACCAGTCAGGAGGGGGCCCACACAGATACGCAGTATTTT.

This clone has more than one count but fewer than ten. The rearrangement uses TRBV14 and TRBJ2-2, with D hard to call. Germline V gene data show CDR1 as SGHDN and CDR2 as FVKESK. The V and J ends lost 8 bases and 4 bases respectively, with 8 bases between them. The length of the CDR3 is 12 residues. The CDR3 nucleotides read TGTGCCAGCCGGGCCGGCACCGGGGAGCTGTTTTTT. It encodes CASRAGTGELFF. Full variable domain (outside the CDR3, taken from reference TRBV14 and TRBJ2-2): EAGVTQFPSHSVIEKGQTVTLRCDPISGHDNLYWYRRVMGKEIKFLLHFVKESKQDESGMPNNRFLAERTGGTYSTLKVQPAELEDSGVYFCASRAGTGELFFGEGSRLTVL.

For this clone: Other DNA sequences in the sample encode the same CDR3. CDR3 in DNA: TGTGCCAGCTCACCACCTGGAGGATACACTGAAGCTTTCTTT. Protein: CASSPPGGYTEAFF. The chain couples TRBV18 to TRBJ1-1; no firm D call. With 0 bases removed from V and 3 bases from J, the gap between germline ends came to 8 bases. CDR3 length equals 14 residues. CDR1 is KGHSH, CDR2 LQKENI, per germline.

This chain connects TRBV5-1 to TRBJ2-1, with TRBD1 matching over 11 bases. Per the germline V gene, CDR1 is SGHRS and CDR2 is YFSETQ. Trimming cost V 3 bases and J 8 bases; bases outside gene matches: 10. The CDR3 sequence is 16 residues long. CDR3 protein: CASSSSGTGGVDEQFF. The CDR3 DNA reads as TGCGCCAGCAGCTCGTCCGGGACAGGGGGTGTCGATGAGCAGTTCTTC.

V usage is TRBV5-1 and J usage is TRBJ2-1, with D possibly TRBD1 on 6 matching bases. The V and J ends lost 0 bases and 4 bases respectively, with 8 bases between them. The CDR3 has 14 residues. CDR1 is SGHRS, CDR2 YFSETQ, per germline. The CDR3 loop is CASSLAGQYNEQFF. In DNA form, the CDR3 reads TGCGCCAGCAGCTTGGCGGGACAATACAATGAGCAGTTCTTC.

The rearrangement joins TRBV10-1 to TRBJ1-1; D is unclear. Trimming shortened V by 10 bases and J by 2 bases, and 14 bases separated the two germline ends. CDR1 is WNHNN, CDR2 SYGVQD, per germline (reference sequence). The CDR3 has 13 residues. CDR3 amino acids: CATRLGSNTEAFF. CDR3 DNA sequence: TGCGCCACCCGTCTGGGCAGTAACACTGAAGCTTTCTTT.

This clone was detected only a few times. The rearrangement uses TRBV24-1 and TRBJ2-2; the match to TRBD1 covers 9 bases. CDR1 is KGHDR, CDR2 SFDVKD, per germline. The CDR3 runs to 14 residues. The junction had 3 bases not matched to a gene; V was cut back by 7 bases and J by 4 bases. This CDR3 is CATRETGGTGELFF. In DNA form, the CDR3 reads TGTGCCACCAGAGAGACAGGGGGCACCGGGGAGCTGTTTTTT.

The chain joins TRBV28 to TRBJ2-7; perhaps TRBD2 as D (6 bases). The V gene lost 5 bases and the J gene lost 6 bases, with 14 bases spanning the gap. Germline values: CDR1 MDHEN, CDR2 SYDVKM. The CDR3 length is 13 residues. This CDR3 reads CASSPSRGAEQYF. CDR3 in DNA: TGTGCCAGCAGTCCCTCTCGCGGGGCCGAGCAGTACTTC.

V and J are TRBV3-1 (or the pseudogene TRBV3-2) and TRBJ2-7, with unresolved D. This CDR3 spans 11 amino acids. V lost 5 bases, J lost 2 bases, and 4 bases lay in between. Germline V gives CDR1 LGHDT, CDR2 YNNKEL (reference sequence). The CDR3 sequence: CASSNTYEQYF. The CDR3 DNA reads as TGTGCCAGCAGCAATACCTACGAGCAGTACTTC.

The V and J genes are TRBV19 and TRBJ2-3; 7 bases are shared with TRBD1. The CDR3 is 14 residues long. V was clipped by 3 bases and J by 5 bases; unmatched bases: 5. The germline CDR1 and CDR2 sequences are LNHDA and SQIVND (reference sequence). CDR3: CASSIPHRGDTQYF. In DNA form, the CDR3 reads TGTGCCAGTAGTATCCCCCACAGGGGAGATACGCAGTATTTT.

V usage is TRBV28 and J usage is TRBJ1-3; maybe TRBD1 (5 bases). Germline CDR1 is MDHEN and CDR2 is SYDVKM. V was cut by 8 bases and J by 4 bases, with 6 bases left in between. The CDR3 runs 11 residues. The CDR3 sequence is CASEGGNTIYF. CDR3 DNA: TGTGCCAGCGAGGGGGGAAACACCATATATTTT.

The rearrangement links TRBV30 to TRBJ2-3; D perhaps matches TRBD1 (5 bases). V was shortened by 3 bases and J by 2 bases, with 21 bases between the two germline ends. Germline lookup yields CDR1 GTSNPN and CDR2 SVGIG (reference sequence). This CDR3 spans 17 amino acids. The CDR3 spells CAWSMGVLTGTTDTQYF. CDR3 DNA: TGTGCCTGGAGCATGGGCGTCCTCACAGGTACCACAGATACGCAGTATTTT.

CDR3 nucleotides: TGTGCCAGCAGTGACGGGGACACCGGGGAGCTGTTTTTT. The encoded protein is CASSDGDTGELFF. The V and J genes are TRBV6-4 and TRBJ2-2; D not resolved. The CDR3 spans 13 residues. Per germline, CDR1 MRHNA and CDR2 SNTAGT. The V end was cut by 2 bases, the J end by 3 bases, with 4 bases between.

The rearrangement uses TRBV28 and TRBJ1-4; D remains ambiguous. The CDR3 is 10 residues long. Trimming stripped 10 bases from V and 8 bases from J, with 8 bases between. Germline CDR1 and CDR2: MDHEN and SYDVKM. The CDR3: CAIAGEKLFF. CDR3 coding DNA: TGTGCCATCGCGGGGGAAAAACTGTTTTTT.

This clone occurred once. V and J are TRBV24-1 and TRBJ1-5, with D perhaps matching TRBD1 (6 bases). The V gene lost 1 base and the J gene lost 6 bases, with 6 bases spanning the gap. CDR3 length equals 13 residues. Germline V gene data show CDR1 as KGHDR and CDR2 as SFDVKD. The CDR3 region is CATSDFRGQPQHF. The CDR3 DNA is TGTGCCACCAGTGATTTCAGGGGTCAGCCCCAGCATTTT.

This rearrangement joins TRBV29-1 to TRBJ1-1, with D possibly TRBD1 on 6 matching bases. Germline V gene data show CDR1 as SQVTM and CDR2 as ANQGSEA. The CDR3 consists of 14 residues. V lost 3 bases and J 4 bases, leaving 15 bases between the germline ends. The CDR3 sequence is CSVDGGVQGTEAFF. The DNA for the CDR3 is TGCAGCGTTGATGGAGGGGTACAGGGCACTGAAGCTTTCTTT.